The clone carrying this TCR beta chain was detected a few times. CDR3 length: 14 amino acids. The germline CDR1 and CDR2 sequences are SGHRS and YFSETQ. V lost 5 bases and J lost 3; bases outside the gene matches: 6. This sample stems from a study of blood T cells in healthy people across ages. Across the study: Template switching recovered approximately one barcoded beta molecule for every two T cells.

Through a sample-barcoded 5' primer and a J-beta primer mix, a second PCR was run for about 6 to 11 cycles. TCRdb ran MiXCR on the 5' RACE reads and lists one entry per CDR3 protein. The sample has around 500,000 distinct CDR3 sequences, about 27% seen once; the top ten hold under 4.5%. These data were likewise used in another study, on T cells of mothers and their children. According to that study: Every mother produced more than 8 million TCR beta CDR3 reads, whereas every child provided around 3 million.

Sequenced material: blood. The rearrangement joins TRBV5-1 to TRBJ2-7, with TRBD1 matching 9 bases. This sequence originates from a boy aged 2 to 9 in good health. This CDR3 is CASRRTGDLYEQYF. The DNA of the CDR3 is TGCGCCAGCAGAAGGACAGGGGACCTCTACGAGCAGTACTTC.